These T cell receptor beta chains were read from a single sample in a study of blood T cells in healthy people across ages. One entry per CDR3 protein results from TCRdb running MiXCR on the 5' RACE reads. The sample carries 800,000 to 1,000,000 distinct CDR3 sequences, around 46% recorded once. Material: blood. The origin of the receptors is a man aged 25-45 years in good health. Each CDR3 is given with its conserved first and last residue. Each record gives: clone size, J gene, CDR3 length, V gene, D gene, CDR3 protein, CDR3 DNA. The D gene is left open where the match is weak. Rows give clone size only sometimes, using once, few, many, or a class for an expanded clone.

>few|TRBJ2-3|15|TRBV6-5|.
CASSYGTPSTDTQYF
TGTGCCAGCAGTTACGGGACACCAAGCACAGATACGCAGTATTTT
>.|TRBJ2-7|13|TRBV20-1|.
CSAQGGGGYEQYF
TGCAGTGCTCAGGGAGGGGGCGGCTACGAGCAGTACTTC
>few|TRBJ2-1|14|TRBV7-2|TRBD2
CASSYFGGEDEQFF
TGTGCCAGCAGTTACTTCGGGGGGGAGGATGAGCAGTTCTTC
>.|TRBJ1-4|15|TRBV4-1|.
CASSQPWQGNEKLFF
TGCGCCAGCAGCCAACCCTGGCAGGGAAACGAAAAACTGTTTTTT
>.|TRBJ2-1|15|TRBV6-6|TRBD1
CASSYPGTGTNEQFF
TGTGCCAGCAGTTACCCCGGGACAGGTACCAATGAGCAGTTCTTC
>.|TRBJ2-6|19|TRBV7-2|.
CASSLSPAGLGSGANVLTF
TGTGCCAGCAGCCTATCCCCGGCGGGATTGGGCTCTGGGGCCAACGTCCTGACTTTC
>.|TRBJ2-5|13|TRBV15|.
CATRGHAQETQYF
TGTGCCACCAGAGGGCATGCACAAGAGACCCAGTACTTC
>.|TRBJ2-6|14|TRBV7-2|.
CASSLGPGANVLTF
TGTGCCAGCAGCCTAGGCCCTGGGGCCAACGTCCTGACTTTC
>few|TRBJ1-4|16|TRBV7-8|.
CASSGRTGPIREKLFF
TGTGCCAGCAGCGGACGAACAGGGCCTATACGCGAAAAACTGTTTTTT
>.|TRBJ2-1|14|TRBV6-2/TRBV6-3|.
CASSYGGSCNEQFF
TGTGCCAGCAGTTACGGGGGCTCCTGCAATGAGCAGTTCTTC
>.|TRBJ2-7|15|TRBV6-5|.
CASSSWDGESYEQYF
TGTGCCAGCAGTTCGTGGGACGGGGAGTCCTACGAGCAGTACTTC
>few|TRBJ1-1|14|TRBV20-1|TRBD1
CSAREPGQGTEAFF
TGCAGTGCTAGAGAGCCGGGACAGGGCACTGAAGCTTTCTTT
>few|TRBJ2-5|15|TRBV4-3|.
CASSQEGGISETQYF
TGCGCCAGCAGCCAAGAAGGGGGAATATCTGAGACCCAGTACTTC
>once|TRBJ2-3|14|TRBV6-6|.
CAGNPGGSTDTQYF
TGTGCCGGCAACCCGGGGGGCAGCACAGATACGCAGTATTTT
>few|TRBJ1-5|16|TRBV6-1|.
CASSDSRARGNQPQHF
TGTGCCAGCAGTGACTCTAGGGCCCGGGGCAATCAGCCCCAGCATTTT
>.|TRBJ2-5|12|TRBV20-1|TRBD2
CSARTSVETQYF
TGCAGTGCCAGGACTAGCGTCGAGACCCAGTACTTC
>.|TRBJ2-2|17|TRBV9|TRBD2
CASSSRTSGGNTGELFF
TGTGCCAGCAGCTCTCGGACTAGCGGGGGAAATACCGGGGAGCTGTTTTTT
>.|TRBJ1-5|14|TRBV20-1|.
CSAREGGTNQPQHF
TGCAGTGCTAGAGAAGGGGGGACCAATCAGCCCCAGCATTTT
>.|TRBJ1-4|15|TRBV7-3|.
CASSPSSTTNEKLFF
TGTGCCAGCAGCCCCTCCTCCACAACTAATGAAAAACTGTTTTTT
>few|TRBJ2-4|14|TRBV3-1|.
CASSYGGAKNIQYF
TGTGCCAGCAGTTATGGGGGAGCCAAAAACATTCAGTACTTC
>.|TRBJ2-6|18|TRBV12-3/TRBV12-4|.
CASSFLRVSSGGANVLTF
TGTGCCAGCAGCTTCCTAAGGGTGTCCTCGGGTGGGGCCAACGTCCTGACTTTC
>.|TRBJ2-7|18|TRBV7-2|TRBD2
CASSLVASGGVIYNEQYF
TGTGCCAGCAGCTTAGTGGCTAGCGGGGGGGTTATCTACAATGAGCAGTACTTC
>.|TRBJ2-7|15|TRBV6-2/TRBV6-3|.
CASSDPSGRIYEQYF
TGTGCCAGCTCTGACCCCTCGGGACGTATCTACGAGCAGTACTTC
>many|TRBJ2-6|14|TRBV6-2/TRBV6-3|.
CASSRNSGANVLTF
TGTGCCAGCAGTCGCAACTCTGGGGCCAACGTCCTGACTTTC
>.|TRBJ2-7|13|TRBV11-2|.
CASTRFDKYEQYF
TGTGCCAGCACCCGATTCGACAAATACGAGCAGTACTTC
>once|TRBJ1-4|14|TRBV10-3|.
CAISESGLDEELFF
TGTGCCATCAGTGAGTCGGGGTTGGACGAAGAACTGTTTTTT
>.|TRBJ1-3|13|TRBV29-1|.
CSGWTSTGNTIYF
TGCAGCGGATGGACTAGTACGGGAAACACCATATATTTT
>few|TRBJ1-1|20|TRBV29-1|TRBD1
CSVEDLRWALRGRVNTEAFF
TGCAGCGTTGAAGATCTTCGGTGGGCGTTGAGGGGGCGGGTGAACACTGAAGCTTTCTTT
>few|TRBJ2-3|16|TRBV24-1|TRBD2
CATSDFGTTPGDTQYF
TGTGCCACCAGTGATTTCGGGACTACCCCGGGGGATACGCAGTATTTT
>.|TRBJ2-1|16|TRBV25-1|.
CASSESGGVTYNEQFF
TGTGCCAGCAGTGAATCGGGCGGGGTGACTTACAATGAGCAGTTCTTC
>many|TRBJ1-5|14|TRBV4-1|.
CASSQGPSNQPQHF
TGCGCCAGCAGCCAAGGACCTAGCAATCAGCCCCAGCATTTT
>.|TRBJ2-7|14|TRBV28|.
CASSPVTHDYEQYF
TGTGCCAGCAGTCCTGTGACGCATGACTACGAGCAGTACTTC
>few|TRBJ2-5|12|TRBV9|.
CASITPIGAQYF
TGTGCCAGCATTACTCCCATAGGGGCCCAGTACTTC
>few|TRBJ2-1|15|TRBV3-1|.
CASSQAGGLGNEQFF
TGTGCCAGCAGCCAAGCGGGGGGCCTTGGCAATGAGCAGTTCTTC
>few|TRBJ2-1|15|TRBV20-1|.
CSAIETGFSYNEQFF
TGCAGTGCTATTGAGACTGGATTCTCCTACAATGAGCAGTTCTTC
>.|TRBJ2-5|12|TRBV20-1|.
CSARVTEETQYF
TGCAGTGCTAGGGTGACCGAAGAGACCCAGTACTTC
>.|TRBJ2-6|17|TRBV4-2|.
CASSQDSRGLGANVLTF
TGTGCCAGCAGCCAAGATAGTAGGGGGTTGGGGGCCAACGTCCTGACTTTC
>.|TRBJ1-6|16|TRBV6-5|.
CASSYSDRGGKSPLHF
TGTGCCAGCAGTTACTCGGACCGCGGTGGGAAGTCACCCCTCCACTTT
>.|TRBJ2-6|15|TRBV5-1|.
CASEETYSGANVLTF
TGCGCCAGCGAGGAAACCTACTCTGGGGCCAACGTCCTGACTTTC
>.|TRBJ2-7|13|TRBV28|.
CASSAGAPYEQYF
TGTGCCAGCAGTGCCGGGGCCCCCTACGAGCAGTACTTC
>.|TRBJ2-5|16|TRBV28|TRBD1
CASSLPGTGEEETQYF
TGTGCCAGCAGTTTACCGGGGACAGGGGAGGAAGAGACCCAGTACTTC
>.|TRBJ2-7|15|TRBV4-2|TRBD1
CASSRLGTGLYEQYF
TGTGCCAGCAGCCGGTTGGGGACAGGTCTCTACGAGCAGTACTTC
>.|TRBJ2-1|13|TRBV18|TRBD2
CASRALAGEEQFF
TGTGCCAGCAGGGCGCTAGCGGGGGAGGAGCAGTTCTTC
>.|TRBJ2-5|15|TRBV7-9|TRBD1
CASSLTRGPVETQYF
TGTGCCAGCAGCTTAACCAGGGGGCCTGTGGAGACCCAGTACTTC
>few|TRBJ2-1|16|TRBV28|TRBD2
CASSPDSGGWDNEQFF
TGTGCCAGCAGTCCCGATAGCGGGGGCTGGGACAATGAGCAGTTCTTC
>.|TRBJ2-7|14|TRBV6-5|.
CASRRPGTSNEQYF
TGTGCCAGCAGGCGCCCGGGGACCTCCAACGAGCAGTACTTC
>.|TRBJ2-5|13|TRBV6-6|TRBD1
CASRSDRDETQYF
TGTGCCAGCAGATCAGACAGGGACGAGACCCAGTACTTC
>few|TRBJ1-2|14|TRBV3-1|.
CASSQAGTIYGYTF
TGTGCCAGCAGCCAAGCCGGGACGATCTATGGCTACACCTTC
>few|TRBJ2-6|15|TRBV29-1|.
CSVGSSFSGANVLTF
TGCAGCGTTGGGAGTTCCTTCTCTGGGGCCAACGTCCTGACTTTC
>.|TRBJ2-7|13|TRBV7-2|TRBD2
CASRPSGTYEQYF
TGTGCCAGCAGACCTAGCGGGACCTACGAGCAGTACTTC